Sequencing of this T cell receptor (beta chain) was carried out in a study of blood T cell repertoires in COVID-19. Using immunoSEQ multiplex PCR, the repertoire was profiled, and TCRdb retains in-frame clones only, with some absent. There are 340,000 or so clones in the sample; roughly 91% occur only once, and 1% lies in the top ten. Trimming removed 6 bases from V and 6 bases from J; junction bases left unmatched: 9. The CDR3 length is 14 residues. From germline, CDR1 is MNHEY and CDR2 SVGAGI. The sample taken for sequencing was peripheral blood. This receptor was taken from a man aged 45-60 years with active or convalescent COVID-19. The chain links TRBV6-5 to TRBJ1-1; 8 nucleotides match TRBD1. CDR3 residues: CASRTEQGGAEAFF. For the CDR3, the DNA is TGTGCCAGCAGAACAGAACAGGGGGGGGCTGAAGCTTTCTTT.